These 21 T cell receptor beta chains originate from one sample sequenced in a study of T cells in Graves' hyperthyroidism and ophthalmopathy. From RNA transcripts, TCR beta CDR3 regions were amplified. Primed by the HTBI set, a first-round RT-PCR was run on the TCR CDR3. TCRdb redid the calling of the multiplex PCR reads with MiXCR, one entry per CDR3 protein. This sample has about 840,000 distinct CDR3 sequences, with roughly 37% found just once. Sequenced: blood. The receptors were sampled from a young man with Graves' hyperthyroidism.

This chain links TRBV20-1 with TRBJ1-5; TRBD1 agrees at 7 bases. CDR3 size: 17 residues. The germline V gene encodes CDR1 DFQATT and CDR2 SNEGSKA (reference sequence). The J segment lost 0 bases and the V segment lost 5 bases, leaving 13 bases of the junction unmatched. The CDR3 bases are TGCAGTGCTTCTCCGGGACAGCTACCTTATAGCAATCAGCCCCAGCATTTT. It yields the protein CSASPGQLPYSNQPQHF.

The rearrangement links TRBV6-5 to TRBJ1-2; the D is unclear. This CDR3 has 14 amino acids. Between the trimmed V and J ends, which lost 2 bases and 8 bases, there was a span of 15 bases. Germline V CDR1 and CDR2: MNHEY, SVGAGI. CDR3 sequence: CASSYLNPPGGYTF. The CDR3 nucleotides read TGTGCCAGCAGTTACCTAAACCCTCCTGGGGGCTACACCTTC.

A few counts support this clonotype. The V and J genes are TRBV11-2 and TRBJ1-1; D may be TRBD1 (5 bases). The CDR3 length is 15 residues. Germline assignment: CDR1 SGHAT and CDR2 FQNNGV. Trimming left V 0 bases short and J 1 base short, with 9 bases between. CDR3 coding DNA: TGTGCCAGCAGCTTAGATCTGCAGGGGAACACTGAAGCTTTCTTT. It translates to CASSLDLQGNTEAFF.

On this clonotype: Mismatch with germline at one junction end may stem from a read error. The chain couples TRBV20-1 to TRBJ1-5; D may be TRBD1 (5 bases). CDR1 and CDR2 (germline): DFQATT, SNEGSKA (reference sequence). This CDR3 comprises 12 residues. CDR3 amino acids: CSASQGDQPQNF. As DNA, the CDR3 is TGCAGTGCTAGTCAAGGGGATCAGCCCCAGAATTTT.

This clonotype was counted between two and nine times. The chain combines TRBV7-9 with TRBJ1-6; 7 bases agree with TRBD1. The CDR3 length is 17 residues. Trimming cost V 1 base and J 7 bases; bases outside gene matches: 10. Germline CDR1 reads SEHNR; CDR2 reads FQNEAQ (reference sequence). The CDR3 spells CASSLGEGALPNSPLHF. CDR3 sequence (DNA): TGTGCCAGCAGCTTAGGTGAGGGGGCGCTTCCAAATTCACCCCTCCACTTT.

This clonotype was detected many times. The chain combines TRBV20-1 with TRBJ1-1, with D uncertain. Trimming stripped 5 bases from V and 9 bases from J, with 13 bases between. This CDR3 contains 11 residues. Germline assignment: CDR1 DFQATT and CDR2 SNEGSKA (reference sequence). CDR3 coding DNA: TGCAGTGCTTCGGACGCACTTAAAGCTTTCTTT. Residues: CSASDALKAFF.

This rearrangement joins TRBV7-1 to TRBJ1-5; D perhaps matches TRBD1 (5 bases). TRBV7-1 is reported as an ORF; its role is uncertain. Trimming pared 7 bases from V and 10 bases from J, leaving 20 bases between. This CDR3 comprises 14 residues. Here the CDR3 reads CASTPGPWDSPQHF. CDR3 sequence (DNA): TGTGCCAGCACTCCGGGACCCTGGGATTCACCCCAGCATTTT.

This clonotype was observed many times. This sequence joins TRBV2 and TRBJ1-6; D is undetermined. The CDR3 is made up of 14 amino acids. The germline CDR1 and CDR2 sequences are SNHLY and FYNNEI. V lost 8 bases to trimming and J lost 7 bases, with 15 bases between them. The CDR3: CASPGPGANSPLHF. Here the CDR3 DNA reads TGTGCCAGCCCTGGGCCAGGCGCGAATTCACCCCTCCACTTT.

The V gene is TRBV9, the J gene TRBJ2-3, with 9 bases fitting TRBD2. J lost 9 bases, V lost 4 bases, and 12 bases had no gene match. CDR3 length: 15 amino acids. Looked up from germline, CDR1 is SGDLS and CDR2 is YYNGEE. The CDR3 is CASSQRLAAPGTQYF. The DNA for the CDR3 is TGTGCCAGCAGCCAAAGACTAGCGGCCCCAGGGACGCAGTATTTT.

A few counts support this clonotype. The gene calls are TRBV7-9 and TRBJ2-5; no clear D. The V gene lost 6 bases and the J gene lost 5 bases, with 13 bases spanning the gap. From germline, CDR1 is SEHNR and CDR2 FQNEAQ (reference sequence). CDR3 length: 13 amino acids. Written as DNA, the CDR3 is TGTGCCAGCAGTCCTTGGCCCCCGGAGACCCAGTACTTC. Its translation is CASSPWPPETQYF.

The sample holds many counts of this clonotype. The chain uses TRBV19 and TRBJ1-6; no firm D call. Germline V gene lookup returns CDR1 LNHDA and CDR2 SQIVND (reference sequence). The V end was cut by 6 bases, the J end by 14 bases, with 14 bases between. The CDR3 is made up of 12 amino acids. The CDR3 loop is CASRTDGGTLHF. CDR3 DNA sequence: TGTGCCAGTAGAACGGACGGAGGCACCCTCCACTTT.

This clonotype was detected many times. This rearrangement joins TRBV10-3 to TRBJ1-1; 7 bases fit TRBD1. After removal of 7 bases from V and 4 bases from J, the junction contained 9 bases not matched to a gene. The CDR3 totals 14 residues. The germline CDR1 and CDR2 sequences are ENHRY and SYGVKD. DNA of the CDR3: TGTGCCATCACCCCAGACAGGGCTTCCACTGAAGCTTTCTTT. Amino acid sequence: CAITPDRASTEAFF.

Remarks on this clonotype: This may come from a read error, since a much larger clone is one base off. The CDR3 does not end in the conserved phenylalanine or tryptophan, so this is likely a read error. The chain recombines TRBV12-3 or TRBV12-4 with TRBJ2-5; 10 bases line up with TRBD2. With V trimmed by 5 bases and J by 5 bases, 5 bases remained unmatched. The CDR3 totals 14 residues. CDR3 loop: CASSTSGIGETQYS. CDR3 nucleotides: TGTGCCAGCAGTACTAGCGGGATCGGTGAGACCCAGTACTCC.

Points on this clonotype: This sequence may be a read error, since a much larger clone differs from it by one base. The missing conserved phenylalanine or tryptophan at the end of this CDR3 makes a read error likely. The chain is built from TRBV20-1 and TRBJ1-1; D might be TRBD1 (5 bases). Germline lookup yields CDR1 DFQATT and CDR2 SNEGSKA (reference sequence). The CDR3 has 14 amino acids. Trimming removed 1 base from V and 0 bases from J, with 9 bases in between. CDR3 nucleotide sequence: TGCAGTGCTAGAGCGGACACCGTGAACACTGAAGCTTTCTCT. It translates to CSARADTVNTEAFS.

On this clonotype itself: This clone may be a read error of a much larger clone one base away. The genes are TRBV29-1 and TRBJ2-7; no definite D call. The CDR3 is 14 residues long. Germline CDR1 SQVTM, CDR2 ANQGSEA. The germline V and J ends were trimmed by 4 bases and 2 bases, with 15 bases remaining between them. CDR3 amino acids: CSVVLTTLPYEQYF. CDR3 coding DNA: TGCAGCGTTGTTCTAACTACACTCCCCTACGAGCAGTACTTC.

The gene calls are TRBV7-2 and TRBJ2-2, with 11 positions matching TRBD2. J lost 6 bases, V lost 5 bases, and 8 bases had no gene match. This CDR3 comprises 16 residues. CDR1 and CDR2 from the germline V gene are SGHTA and FQGNSA. In nucleotides, the CDR3 is TGTGCCAGCAGCAAACGACTAGCGGGGACTCCCGGGGAGCTGTTTTTT. It is translated as CASSKRLAGTPGELFF.

This chain links TRBV7-8 with TRBJ2-7, with D maybe TRBD2 (6 bases). Trimming stripped 3 bases from V and 9 bases from J, with 15 bases between. Germline loops: CDR1 SGHVS, CDR2 FQNEAQ. The length of the CDR3 is 13 residues. CDR3 coding DNA: TGTGCCAGCAGCTTTGGGAGGTTTAACGGGCAGTACTTC. Its translation is CASSFGRFNGQYF. Full variable domain (rest looked up from reference TRBV7-8 and TRBJ2-7): GAGVSQSPRYKVAKRGQDVALRCDPISGHVSLFWYQQALGQGPEFLTYFQNEAQLDKSGLPSDRFFAERPEGSVSTLKIQRTQQEDSAVYLCASSFGRFNGQYFGPGTRLTVT.

This clonotype came up many times. V is TRBV10-3 and J is TRBJ2-7; 9 positions agree with TRBD1. Germline CDR1 and CDR2: ENHRY and SYGVKD. The CDR3 is 13 residues long. The J segment lost 11 bases and the V segment lost 10 bases, leaving 15 bases of the junction unmatched. The CDR3 sequence is CATTDSPRDREYF. The CDR3 DNA follows: TGTGCCACCACGGATTCGCCCCGGGACAGGGAGTACTTC.

This clonotype was seen many times. The rearrangement uses TRBV15 and TRBJ1-2, with D maybe TRBD1 (5 bases). Germline V gene data show CDR1 as LNHNV and CDR2 as YYDKDF (reference sequence). The CDR3 sequence is 14 residues long. The germline V and J ends were trimmed by 3 bases and 6 bases, with 14 bases remaining between them. The CDR3 DNA sequence: TGTGCCACCAGCAGCGCCGATGGGGGGGATGGCTACACCTTC. Translation gives CATSSADGGDGYTF.

In its sample, this clonotype was seen a few times. The chain combines TRBV9 with TRBJ2-5, with D maybe TRBD2 (5 bases). Germline V lookup: CDR1 SGDLS, CDR2 YYNGEE. This CDR3 has 16 amino acids. Trimming pared 4 bases from V and 2 bases from J, leaving 18 bases between. The CDR3: CASSPGGETLQETQYF. The CDR3 DNA reads as TGTGCCAGCAGCCCCGGTGGGGAGACCCTACAAGAGACCCAGTACTTC.

This clonotype showed up just a few times. This chain connects TRBV12-5 to TRBJ1-1; possibly TRBD1 for D (5 bases). The CDR3 contains 12 residues. Germline V CDR1 and CDR2: LGHNT, FRNRAP. With 6 bases removed from V and 8 bases from J, the gap between germline ends came to 13 bases. The CDR3 region is CASGKAGLEAFF. Here the CDR3 DNA reads TGTGCTAGTGGCAAAGCAGGGTTGGAAGCTTTCTTT.